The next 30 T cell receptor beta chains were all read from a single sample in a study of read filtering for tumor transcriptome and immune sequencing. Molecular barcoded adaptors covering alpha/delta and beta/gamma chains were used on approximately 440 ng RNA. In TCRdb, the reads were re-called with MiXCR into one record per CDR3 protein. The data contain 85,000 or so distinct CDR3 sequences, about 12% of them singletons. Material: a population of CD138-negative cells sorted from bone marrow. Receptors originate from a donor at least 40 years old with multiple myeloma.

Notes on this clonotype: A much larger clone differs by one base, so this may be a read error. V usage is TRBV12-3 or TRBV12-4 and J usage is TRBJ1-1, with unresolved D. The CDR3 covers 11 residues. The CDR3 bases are TGTGCCAGCGGTTTGAGGATGGAGGCTTTCTTT. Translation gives CASGLRMEAFF.

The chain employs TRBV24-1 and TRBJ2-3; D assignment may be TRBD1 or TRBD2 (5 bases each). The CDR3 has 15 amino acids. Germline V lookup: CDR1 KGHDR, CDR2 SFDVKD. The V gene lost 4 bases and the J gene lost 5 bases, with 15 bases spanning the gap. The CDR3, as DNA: TGTGCCACCAGTGACCCCGGGACGGCCGGAGATACGCAGTATTTT. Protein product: CATSDPGTAGDTQYF.

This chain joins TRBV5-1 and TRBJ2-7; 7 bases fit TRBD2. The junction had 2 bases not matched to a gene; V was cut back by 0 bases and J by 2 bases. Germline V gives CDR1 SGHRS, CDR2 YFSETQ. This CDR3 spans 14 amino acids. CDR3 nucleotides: TGCGCCAGCAGCTTGGGGGCGGGGGCCTACGAGCAGTACTTC. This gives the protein CASSLGAGAYEQYF.

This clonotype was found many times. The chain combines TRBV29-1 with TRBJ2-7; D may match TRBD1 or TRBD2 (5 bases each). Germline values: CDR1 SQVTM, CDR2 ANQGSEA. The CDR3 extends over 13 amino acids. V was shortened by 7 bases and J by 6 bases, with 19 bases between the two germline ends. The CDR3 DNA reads TGCAGCGCAGGACAAGTGAGCGGATCCGAGCAGTACTTC. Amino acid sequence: CSAGQVSGSEQYF.

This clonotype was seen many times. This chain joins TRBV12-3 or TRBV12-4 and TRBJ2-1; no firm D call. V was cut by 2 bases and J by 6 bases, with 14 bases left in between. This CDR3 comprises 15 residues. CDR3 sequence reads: CASSLHDQERNEQFF. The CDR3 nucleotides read TGTGCCAGCAGTTTACATGATCAAGAACGCAATGAGCAGTTCTTC.

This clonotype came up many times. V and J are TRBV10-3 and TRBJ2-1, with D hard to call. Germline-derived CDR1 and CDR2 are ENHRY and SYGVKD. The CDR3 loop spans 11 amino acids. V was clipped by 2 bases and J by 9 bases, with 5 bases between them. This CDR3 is CAISEGGEQFF. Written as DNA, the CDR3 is TGTGCCATCAGTGAGGGTGGTGAGCAGTTCTTC.

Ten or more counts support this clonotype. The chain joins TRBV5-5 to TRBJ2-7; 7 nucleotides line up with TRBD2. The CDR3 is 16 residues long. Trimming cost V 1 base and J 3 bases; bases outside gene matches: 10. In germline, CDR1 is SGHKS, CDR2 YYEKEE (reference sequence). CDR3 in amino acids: CASSLKDRGDLYEQYF. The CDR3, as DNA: TGTGCCAGCAGCTTGAAGGACCGGGGGGACCTCTACGAGCAGTACTTC.

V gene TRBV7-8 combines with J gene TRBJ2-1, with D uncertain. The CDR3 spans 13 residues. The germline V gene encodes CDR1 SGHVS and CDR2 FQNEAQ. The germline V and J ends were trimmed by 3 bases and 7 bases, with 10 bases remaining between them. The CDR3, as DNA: TGTGCCAGCAGCTTCTTTGAGTTTAATGAGCAGTTCTTC. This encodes CASSFFEFNEQFF.

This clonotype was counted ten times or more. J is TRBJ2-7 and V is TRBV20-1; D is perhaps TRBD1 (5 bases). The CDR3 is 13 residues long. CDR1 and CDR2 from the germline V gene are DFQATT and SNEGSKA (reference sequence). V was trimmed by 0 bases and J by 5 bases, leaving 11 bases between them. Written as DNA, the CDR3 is TGCAGTGCTAGAGATCCCAGGGATGACGAGCAGTACTTC. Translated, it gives CSARDPRDDEQYF.

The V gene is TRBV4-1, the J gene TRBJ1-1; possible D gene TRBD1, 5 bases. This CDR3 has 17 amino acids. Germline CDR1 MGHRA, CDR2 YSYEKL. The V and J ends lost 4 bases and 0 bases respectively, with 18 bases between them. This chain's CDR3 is CASSPRARVVMNTEAFF. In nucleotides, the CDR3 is TGCGCCAGCAGCCCCCGCGCCAGGGTGGTGATGAACACTGAAGCTTTCTTT.

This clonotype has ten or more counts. DNA of the CDR3: TGCGCCAGCAGCCAAAGCCCGTCCTCGACTAGCGGGGGGCGGGGTGAGCAGTTCTTC. Amino acids: CASSQSPSSTSGGRGEQFF. This chain connects TRBV4-1 to TRBJ2-1, with 13 bases lining up with TRBD2. This CDR3 contains 19 residues. Per germline, CDR1 MGHRA and CDR2 YSYEKL. J was trimmed by 9 bases and V by 2 bases; bases with no gene match: 16.

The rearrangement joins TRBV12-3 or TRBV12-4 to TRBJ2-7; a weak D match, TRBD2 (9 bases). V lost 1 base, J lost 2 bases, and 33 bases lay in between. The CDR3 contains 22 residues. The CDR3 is CASSLGVTGVYISGSDAYEQYF. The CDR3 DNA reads TGTGCCAGCAGTTTAGGAGTGACAGGGGTCTACATTAGCGGGAGCGATGCCTACGAGCAGTACTTC.

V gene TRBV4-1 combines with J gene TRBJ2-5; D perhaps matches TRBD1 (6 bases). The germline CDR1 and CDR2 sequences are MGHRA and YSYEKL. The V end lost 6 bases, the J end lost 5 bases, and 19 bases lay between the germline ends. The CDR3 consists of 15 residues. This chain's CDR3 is CASSIQGSLWETQYF. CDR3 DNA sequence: TGCGCCAGCAGTATCCAGGGGAGCCTGTGGGAGACCCAGTACTTC.

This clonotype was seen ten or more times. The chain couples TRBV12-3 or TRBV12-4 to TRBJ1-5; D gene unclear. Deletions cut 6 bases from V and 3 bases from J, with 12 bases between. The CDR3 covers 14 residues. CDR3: CASRRQEANQPQHF. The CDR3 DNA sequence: TGTGCCAGCAGGAGGCAGGAGGCCAATCAGCCCCAGCATTTT.

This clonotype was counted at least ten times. The CDR3 region is CSAGSSGNSEQFF. The DNA for the CDR3 is TGCAGTGCTGGGAGCAGCGGAAACTCTGAGCAGTTCTTC. V is TRBV20-1 and J is TRBJ2-1; possible D gene TRBD2, 5 bases. Germline-derived CDR1 and CDR2 are DFQATT and SNEGSKA (reference sequence). With 5 bases removed from V and 9 bases from J, the gap between germline ends came to 17 bases. The CDR3 loop spans 13 amino acids.

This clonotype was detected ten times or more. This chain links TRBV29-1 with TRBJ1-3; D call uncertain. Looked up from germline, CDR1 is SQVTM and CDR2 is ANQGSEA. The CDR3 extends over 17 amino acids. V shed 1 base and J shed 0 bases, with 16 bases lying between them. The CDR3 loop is CSVEVAARASSGNTIYF. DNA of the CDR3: TGCAGCGTTGAAGTGGCAGCTCGGGCCAGCTCTGGAAACACCATATATTTT.

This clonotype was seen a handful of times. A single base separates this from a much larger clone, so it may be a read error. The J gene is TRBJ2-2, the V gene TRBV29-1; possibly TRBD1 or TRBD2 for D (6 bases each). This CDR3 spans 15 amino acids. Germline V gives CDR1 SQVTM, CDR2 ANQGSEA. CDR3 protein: CSVAKGGLNTGELLF. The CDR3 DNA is TGCAGCGTTGCCAAAGGGGGACTGAACACCGGGGAGCTGCTTTTT.

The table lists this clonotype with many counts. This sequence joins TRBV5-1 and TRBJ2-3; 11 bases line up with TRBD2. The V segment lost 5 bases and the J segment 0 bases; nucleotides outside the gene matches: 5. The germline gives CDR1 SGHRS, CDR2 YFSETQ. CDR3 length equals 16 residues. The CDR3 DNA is TGCGCCAGCAGGCTGGGACTAGCGGACAGCACAGATACGCAGTATTTT. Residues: CASRLGLADSTDTQYF. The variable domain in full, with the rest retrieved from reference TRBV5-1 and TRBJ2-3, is KAGVTQTPRYLIKTRGQQVTLSCSPISGHRSVSWYQQTPGQGLQFLFEYFSETQRNKGNFPGRFSGRQFSNSRSEMNVSTLELGDSALYLCASRLGLADSTDTQYFGPGTRLTVL.

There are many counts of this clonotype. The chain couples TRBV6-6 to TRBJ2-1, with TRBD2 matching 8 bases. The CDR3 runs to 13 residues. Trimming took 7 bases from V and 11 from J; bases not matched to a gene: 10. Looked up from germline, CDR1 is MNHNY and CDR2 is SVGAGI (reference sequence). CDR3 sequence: CASTLGVAGKQFF. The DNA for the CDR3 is TGTGCCAGCACCCTTGGGGTAGCGGGAAAGCAGTTCTTC.

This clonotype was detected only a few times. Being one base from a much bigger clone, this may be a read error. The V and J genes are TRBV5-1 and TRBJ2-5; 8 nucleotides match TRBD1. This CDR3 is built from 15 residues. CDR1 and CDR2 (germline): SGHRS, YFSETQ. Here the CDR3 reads CSSSSGTGWIETQYF. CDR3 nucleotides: TGCTCCAGCAGCTCCGGGACAGGATGGATCGAGACCCAGTACTTC.

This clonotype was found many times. The CDR3 nucleotides are TGTGCCAGCAGCCAAAACAGGGATCCTGAAGCTTTCTTT. Residues: CASSQNRDPEAFF. V usage is TRBV7-2 and J usage is TRBJ1-1, with D possibly being TRBD1 (6 bases). Germline V lookup: CDR1 SGHTA, CDR2 FQGNSA. The CDR3 sequence is 13 residues long. V shed 5 bases and J shed 6 bases, with 13 bases lying between them.

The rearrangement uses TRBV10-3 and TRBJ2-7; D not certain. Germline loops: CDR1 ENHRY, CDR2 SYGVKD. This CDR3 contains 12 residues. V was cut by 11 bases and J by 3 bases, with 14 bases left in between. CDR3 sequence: CAVRGKFYEQYF. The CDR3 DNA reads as TGTGCCGTCCGCGGAAAATTCTACGAGCAGTACTTC.

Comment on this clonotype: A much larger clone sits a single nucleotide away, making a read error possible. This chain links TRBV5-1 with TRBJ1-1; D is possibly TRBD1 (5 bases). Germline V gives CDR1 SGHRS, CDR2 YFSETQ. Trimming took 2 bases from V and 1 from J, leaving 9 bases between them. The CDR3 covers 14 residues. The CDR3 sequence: CASSFDRANTEAFF. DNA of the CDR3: TGCGCCAGCAGCTTTGACAGAGCGAACACTGAAGCTTTCTTT.

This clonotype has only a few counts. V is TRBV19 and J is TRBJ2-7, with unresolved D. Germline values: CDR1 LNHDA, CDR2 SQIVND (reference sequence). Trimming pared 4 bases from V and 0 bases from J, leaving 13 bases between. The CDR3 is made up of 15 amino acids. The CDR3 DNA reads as TGTGCCAGTAGTAAGGGCGTCGGCAGCTCCTACGAGCAGTACTTC. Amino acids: CASSKGVGSSYEQYF.

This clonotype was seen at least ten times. The CDR3, as DNA: TGCGCCAGCAGCCCCGGACAGGGCACTTACAATGAGCAGTTCTTC. Its protein product is CASSPGQGTYNEQFF. The chain has TRBV5-1 and TRBJ2-1; TRBD1 aligns across 8 bases. V lost 4 bases, J lost 4 bases, and 7 bases stayed unmatched. Germline-derived CDR1 and CDR2 are SGHRS and YFSETQ. CDR3 size: 15 residues.

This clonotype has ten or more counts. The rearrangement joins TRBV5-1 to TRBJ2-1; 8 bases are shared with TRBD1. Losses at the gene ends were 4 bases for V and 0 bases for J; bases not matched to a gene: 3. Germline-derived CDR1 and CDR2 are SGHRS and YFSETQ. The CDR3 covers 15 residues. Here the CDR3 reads CASSEQGDSYNEQFF. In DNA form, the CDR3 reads TGCGCCAGCAGCGAACAGGGGGACTCCTACAATGAGCAGTTCTTC.

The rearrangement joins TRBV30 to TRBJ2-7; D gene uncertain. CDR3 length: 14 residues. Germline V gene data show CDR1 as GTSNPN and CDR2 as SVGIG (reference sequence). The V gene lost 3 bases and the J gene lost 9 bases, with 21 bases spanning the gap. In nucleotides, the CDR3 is TGTGCCTGGAGCCTGGACGGGTTCTCCCACGGGCAGTACTTC. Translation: CAWSLDGFSHGQYF.

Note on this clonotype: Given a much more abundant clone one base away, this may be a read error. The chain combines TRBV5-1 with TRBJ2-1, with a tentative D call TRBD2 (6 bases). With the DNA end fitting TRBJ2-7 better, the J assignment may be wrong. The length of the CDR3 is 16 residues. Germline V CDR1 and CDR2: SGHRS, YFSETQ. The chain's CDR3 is CASSLAAGRRSYEQYF. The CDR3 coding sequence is TGCGCCAGCAGCTTGGCCGCGGGAAGGCGGTCCTACGAGCAGTACTTC.

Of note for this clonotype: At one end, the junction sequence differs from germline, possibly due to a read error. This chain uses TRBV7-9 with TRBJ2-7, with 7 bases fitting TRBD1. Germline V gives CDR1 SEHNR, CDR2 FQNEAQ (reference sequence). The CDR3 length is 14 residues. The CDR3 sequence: CVSSPPGQFYGQYF. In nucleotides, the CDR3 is TGTGTCAGCAGCCCCCCGGGACAGTTCTACGGGCAGTACTTC.

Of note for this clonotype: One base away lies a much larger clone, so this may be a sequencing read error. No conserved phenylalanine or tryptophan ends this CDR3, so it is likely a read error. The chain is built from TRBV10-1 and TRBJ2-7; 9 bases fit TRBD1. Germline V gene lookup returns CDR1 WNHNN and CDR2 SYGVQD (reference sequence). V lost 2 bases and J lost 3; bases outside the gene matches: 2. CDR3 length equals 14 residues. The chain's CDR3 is CASSEGQGIYEQYS. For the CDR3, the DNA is TGCGCCAGCAGTGAGGGACAGGGGATCTACGAGCAGTACTCC.